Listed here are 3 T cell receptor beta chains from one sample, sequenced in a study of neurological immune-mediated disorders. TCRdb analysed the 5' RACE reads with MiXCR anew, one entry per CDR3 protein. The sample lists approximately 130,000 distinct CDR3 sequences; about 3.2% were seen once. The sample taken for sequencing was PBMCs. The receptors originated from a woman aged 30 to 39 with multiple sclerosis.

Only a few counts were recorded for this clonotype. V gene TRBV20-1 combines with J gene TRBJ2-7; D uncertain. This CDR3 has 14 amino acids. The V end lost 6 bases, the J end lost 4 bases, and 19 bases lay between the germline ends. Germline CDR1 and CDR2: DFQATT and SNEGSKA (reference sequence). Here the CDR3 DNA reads TGCAGTGCCCTCGTGCCGGGTGCCGTATACGAGCAGTACTTC. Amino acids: CSALVPGAVYEQYF.

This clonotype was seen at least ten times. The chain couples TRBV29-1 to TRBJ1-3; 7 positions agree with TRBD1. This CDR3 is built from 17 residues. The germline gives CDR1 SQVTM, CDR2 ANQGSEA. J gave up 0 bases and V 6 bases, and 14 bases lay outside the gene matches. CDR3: CSVAPQGPLDSGNTIYF. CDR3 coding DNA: TGCAGCGTCGCTCCACAGGGGCCCCTGGACTCTGGAAACACCATATATTTT.

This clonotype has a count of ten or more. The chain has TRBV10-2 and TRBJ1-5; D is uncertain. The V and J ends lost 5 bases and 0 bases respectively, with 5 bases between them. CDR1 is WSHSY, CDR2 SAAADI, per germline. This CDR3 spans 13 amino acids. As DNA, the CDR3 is TGCGCCAGCAGTCAGTATAGCAATCAGCCCCAGCATTTT. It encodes CASSQYSNQPQHF.